This T cell receptor (beta chain) was sequenced during a study of T cells after yellow fever vaccination. One entry per CDR3 protein results from TCRdb running MiXCR on the 5' RACE reads. The sample lists some 600,000 distinct CDR3 sequences; less than 20% were seen once. Germline CDR1 SEHNR, CDR2 FQNEAQ (reference sequence). V was clipped by 4 bases and J by 1 base, with 16 bases between them. The CDR3 extends over 16 amino acids. The sequencing used PBMCs, collected 5 to 6 days after the first yellow fever vaccination. The TCR sequence derives from a man between 18 and 29 years old who received the YFV17D yellow fever vaccine. V usage is TRBV7-9 and J usage is TRBJ1-1; weak D call: TRBD1 (6 bases). The CDR3 DNA follows: TGTGCCAGCAGCTCTGGTTGGGGGCACCCGAACACTGAAGCTTTCTTT. This gives the protein CASSSGWGHPNTEAFF. The complete variable domain, with remaining parts taken from reference TRBV7-9 and TRBJ1-1, reads DTGVSQNPRHKITKRGQNVTFRCDPISEHNRLYWYRQTLGQGPEFLTYFQNEAQLEKSRLLSDRFSAERPKGSFSTLEIQRTEQGDSAMYLCASSSGWGHPNTEAFFGQGTRLTVV.